This T cell receptor beta chain stems from a study of blood T cell repertoires in COVID-19. The assay was immunoSEQ multiplex PCR, and TCRdb's table has in-frame clones only and misses some. The sample lists a few hundred thousand clones, roughly four fifths occurring once. Trimming pared 8 bases from V and 1 base from J, leaving 8 bases between. Germline CDR1 and CDR2: MDHEN and SYDVKM. The CDR3 contains 12 residues. The TCR originated in a woman aged 18-35 years with acute or convalescent COVID-19. This chain uses TRBV28 with TRBJ1-2; D is undetermined. The sequencing input was peripheral blood. CDR3 region: CASAGVNYGYTF. The CDR3 nucleotides are TGTGCCAGCGCAGGCGTTAACTATGGCTACACCTTC.